This entry describes one T cell receptor (beta chain). What it binds is not known. This record comes from a study of beta chain features in type 1 diabetes. Overall study results and limits: Amplification by PCR could prefer shorter templates, with the same effect in patients and controls.

cDNA synthesis used the whole RNA isolate, giving expressed TCRB sequences. Sequencing used immunoSEQ multiplex PCR; TCRdb keeps in-frame clones, though not all of them. Of 450,000 to 600,000 clones in the sample, approximately 31% are singletons; the top ten hold 0.06% to 0.07%. This receptor was taken from a man between 18 and 35 years old in good health. Material: naive CD4+ T cells from blood.

The CDR3 spells CAWSVSGLEETQYF. Here the CDR3 DNA reads TGTGCCTGGAGTGTATCAGGGCTGGAGGAGACCCAGTACTTC. The chain is built from TRBV30 and TRBJ2-5, with D possibly TRBD1 on 5 matching bases. The CDR3 covers 14 residues. Trimming pared 0 bases from V and 5 bases from J, leaving 13 bases between. The V gene's germline CDR1 is GTSNPN and CDR2 SVGIG (reference sequence).